This TCR beta chain was retrieved from a study of T-cell memory formation after mild COVID-19. Study-wide findings and caveats: Later expanders leaned CD4+, whereas clones that contracted between day 15 and 85 were balanced CD4/CD8.

5'RACE primed from the constant segment yielded TCR alpha and TCR beta cDNA libraries bearing sample barcodes and UMIs. TCRdb redid the calling of the 5' RACE reads with MiXCR, one entry per CDR3 protein. The sample consists of roughly 300,000 distinct CDR3 sequences, 8% to 9% of them appearing once. CDR1 is ENHRY, CDR2 SYGVKD, per germline. The CDR3 has 15 residues. Trimming cost V 2 bases and J 6 bases, with 16 bases left between them. This clonotype was detected ten times or more. The antigen remains unidentified. Sequencing input: PBMCs or a T cell subset sorted from them (not recorded which). The TCR comes from a man younger than 30 who had mild COVID-19 (a few samples of this study predate the infection). Cell type and time point are not known. The V and J genes are TRBV10-3 and TRBJ2-5; D may be TRBD1 (5 bases). The CDR3 bases are TGTGCCATCAGTGAGGTTGAGCAGGGAAAAAAGACCCAGTACTTC. Its translation: CAISEVEQGKKTQYF.